The 17 T cell receptor beta chains below all came from one sample that was sequenced in a study of blood T cells in healthy people across ages. A second 7 to 11 cycle PCR used barcoded and J-beta primers. Each CDR3 protein gets one entry after TCRdb re-called the 5' RACE reads with MiXCR. Among more than 800,000 distinct CDR3 sequences listed, around 30% were seen once. The sequenced sample was blood. These receptors were taken from a woman aged 80 or older in good health.

This clonotype was observed once. The chain recombines TRBV5-1 with TRBJ1-1; D remains unclear. CDR1 is SGHRS, CDR2 YFSETQ, per germline. The CDR3 runs to 14 residues. V shed 4 bases and J shed 2 bases, with 12 bases lying between them. The CDR3 DNA sequence: TGCGCCAGCAGCACGGGTAACAGCAACACTGAAGCTTTCTTT. Residues: CASSTGNSNTEAFF.

The table lists this clonotype with a count of one. The gene calls are TRBV4-1 and TRBJ2-5; tentatively, D is TRBD1 or TRBD2 (5 bases each). The DNA end is more similar to TRBJ2-7, so the J call may be wrong. The CDR3 has 14 amino acids. Germline lookup yields CDR1 MGHRA and CDR2 YSYEKL. The CDR3 DNA is TGCGCCAGCAGTCGTGGGGGTATCTCCTACGAGCAGTACTTC. Translating gives CASSRGGISYEQYF.

This clonotype was seen many times. This chain connects TRBV6-1 to TRBJ2-1, with TRBD1 matching 12 bases. Per germline, CDR1 MNHNS and CDR2 SASEGT. The CDR3 loop spans 17 amino acids. The J segment lost 4 bases and the V segment lost 7 bases, leaving 11 bases of the junction unmatched. CDR3 region: CASTPAPGQGAYNEQFF. The CDR3 DNA follows: TGTGCCAGCACCCCTGCGCCGGGACAGGGGGCTTACAATGAGCAGTTCTTC.

Many counts were recorded for this clonotype. The V gene is TRBV5-8, the J gene TRBJ1-2, with D unclear. Germline V gene sequence: CDR1 SGHTS, CDR2 YDEGEE. Trimming left V 1 base short and J 1 base short, with 8 bases between. The CDR3 runs to 14 residues. The CDR3 spells CASSLSSFNYGYTF. The CDR3 DNA is TGTGCCAGCAGCTTGTCTTCCTTTAACTATGGCTACACCTTC. Combining the CDR3 with reference TRBV5-8 and TRBJ1-2 gives the whole variable domain EAGVTQSPTHLIKTRGQQATLRCSPISGHTSVYWYQQALGLGLQFLLWYDEGEERNRGNFPPRFSGRQFPNYSSELNVNALELEDSALYLCASSLSSFNYGYTFGSGTRLTVV.

The chain combines TRBV28 with TRBJ1-2, with 8 bases lining up with TRBD1. Germline V gene lookup returns CDR1 MDHEN and CDR2 SYDVKM. The CDR3 loop spans 14 amino acids. The ends lost 6 bases at V and 6 bases at J; junction bases unmatched: 9. The CDR3 loop reads CASRIQGDVNGYTF. In DNA form, the CDR3 reads TGTGCCAGCAGAATACAGGGGGACGTCAATGGCTACACCTTC.

The sample holds many counts of this clonotype. The chain recombines TRBV12-3 or TRBV12-4 with TRBJ2-7; D not certain. Trimming took 2 bases from V and 5 from J, leaving 7 bases between them. The CDR3 has 12 amino acids. The CDR3 region is CASSLQRNEQYF. For the CDR3, the DNA is TGTGCCAGCAGTTTACAACGGAACGAGCAGTACTTC.

This clonotype showed up many times. This chain links TRBV6-5 with TRBJ2-3; D is possibly TRBD1 (5 bases). CDR1 MNHEY and CDR2 SVGAGI come from the germline V gene. This CDR3 is built from 15 residues. The ends were cut back, 2 bases at V and 6 bases at J, with 15 bases in the middle. The CDR3 bases are TGTGCCAGCAGTTACACAGGTCGTAGTGTTGATACGCAGTATTTT. Protein: CASSYTGRSVDTQYF.

This clonotype was found many times. The J gene is TRBJ1-1, the V gene TRBV12-3 or TRBV12-4; D gene uncertain. The length of the CDR3 is 13 residues. With 2 bases removed from V and 5 bases from J, the gap between germline ends came to 9 bases. CDR3 in amino acids: CASSLLQRTEAFF. Here the CDR3 DNA reads TGTGCCAGCAGTTTACTACAGCGGACTGAAGCTTTCTTT.

This clonotype was seen a few times. The CDR3, as DNA: TGTGCCAGCAGCGTCCGCGGAAGGAACACCGGGGAGCTGTTTTTT. Protein: CASSVRGRNTGELFF. The J gene is TRBJ2-2, the V gene TRBV11-2; D gene uncertain. CDR3 length: 15 residues. V dropped 5 bases and J dropped 1 base, with 11 bases sitting between them. Germline V gene sequence: CDR1 SGHAT, CDR2 FQNNGV. The full variable domain, completed using reference TRBV11-2 and TRBJ2-2, is EAGVAQSPRYKIIEKRQSVAFWCNPISGHATLYWYQQILGQGPKLLIQFQNNGVVDDSQLPKDRFSAERLKGVDSTLKIQPAKLEDSAVYLCASSVRGRNTGELFFGEGSRLTVL.

J is TRBJ2-1 and V is TRBV7-6; no clear D. V lost 1 base, J lost 10 bases, and 11 bases lay in between. Per the germline V gene, CDR1 is SGHVS and CDR2 is FNYEAQ. The CDR3 loop spans 13 amino acids. Written as DNA, the CDR3 is TGTGCCAGCAGCTTAGGGCTGAGGTTCGAGCAGTTCTTC. Amino acid sequence: CASSLGLRFEQFF.

This clonotype was recorded a few times. The V gene is TRBV6-1, the J gene TRBJ1-5; D is unclear. CDR3 length: 15 residues. With 1 base removed from V and 3 bases from J, the gap between germline ends came to 10 bases. Germline V gene lookup returns CDR1 MNHNS and CDR2 SASEGT. CDR3 DNA: TGTGCCAGCAGTGAAGGAAACAGCCTCAATCAGCCCCAGCATTTT. This gives the protein CASSEGNSLNQPQHF.

This clonotype was found many times. The rearrangement links TRBV14 to TRBJ2-5; D call uncertain. Trimming shortened V by 4 bases and J by 2 bases, and 11 bases separated the two germline ends. CDR1 is SGHDN, CDR2 FVKESK, per germline. The CDR3 runs 14 residues. The CDR3 loop reads CASSLRPVQETQYF. CDR3 nucleotides: TGTGCCAGCAGCCTAAGACCGGTTCAAGAGACCCAGTACTTC.

This clonotype was recorded a few times. A much larger clone lies one base from this, so it may be a read error. CDR3 nucleotides: TGCAGTGCCCACGACATGCGGGGGGCCTTGCACAATGAGCAGTTCTTC. As protein: CSAHDMRGALHNEQFF. This chain joins TRBV20-1 and TRBJ2-1; 8 bases map to TRBD2. Germline V gene sequence: CDR1 DFQATT, CDR2 SNEGSKA (reference sequence). CDR3 size: 16 residues. The ends lost 6 bases at V and 5 bases at J; junction bases unmatched: 15.

The chain combines TRBV11-2 with TRBJ1-1, with a tentative D call TRBD1 (5 bases). The germline V gene encodes CDR1 SGHAT and CDR2 FQNNGV. The CDR3 runs to 17 residues. Trimming removed 5 bases at V and 5 bases at J, with 24 bases between. CDR3 sequence: CASSLAYWGRSGTEAFF. CDR3 nucleotide sequence: TGTGCCAGCAGCCTCGCTTACTGGGGCAGGTCCGGGACTGAAGCTTTCTTT.

This clonotype was counted between two and nine times. A single base separates this from a much larger clone, so it may be a read error. The chain joins TRBV20-1 to TRBJ2-1; no clear D. The assigned J gene may be wrong: the sequence end matches TRBJ2-7 better. The CDR3 has 14 amino acids. Germline-derived CDR1 and CDR2 are DFQATT and SNEGSKA (reference sequence). The chain's CDR3 is CSASPQSSYNEQYF. CDR3 DNA sequence: TGCAGTGCTAGCCCTCAGAGCTCCTACAATGAGCAGTACTTC.

This chain links TRBV12-3 or TRBV12-4 with TRBJ1-3, with D tentatively TRBD1 (5 bases). V was shortened by 6 bases and J by 0 bases, with 12 bases between the two germline ends. The CDR3 is 15 residues long. The CDR3 region is CASRGNQGSGNTIYF. CDR3 nucleotide sequence: TGTGCCAGCAGAGGTAATCAGGGCTCTGGAAACACCATATATTTT.

This clonotype was counted at least ten times. J is TRBJ1-6 and V is TRBV7-8; D gene uncertain. Germline V lookup: CDR1 SGHVS, CDR2 FQNEAQ. V was trimmed by 5 bases and J by 5 bases, leaving 19 bases between them. The CDR3 is 17 residues long. The CDR3 nucleotides read TGTGCCAGCAGCCCAGCCCGAGGGCGAAGTAATAATTCACCCCTCCACTTT. It encodes CASSPARGRSNNSPLHF.